A single sample is the source of the 29 T cell receptor beta chains below, sequenced in a study of T cell repertoires in cytomegalovirus infection. These receptors have no known antigen. TCRdb re-derived calls from the reads in MiXCR, one entry per CDR3 protein. The table shows hundreds of thousands of distinct CDR3 sequences, with 30% to 40% occurring only once. The specimen comprised cultured CD8+ T cells from PBMCs, sampled from culture after CMV antigen stimulation. The receptors derive from a human donor in good health (CMV status not recorded). Some clones in this sample may be carry-over from other donors' samples.

J is TRBJ2-1 and V is TRBV27, with TRBD2 matching over 9 bases. The CDR3 length is 18 residues. The germline V gene encodes CDR1 MNHEY and CDR2 SMNVEV (reference sequence). The J segment lost 8 bases and the V segment lost 2 bases, leaving 16 bases of the junction unmatched. CDR3 in amino acids: CASSLVAPSGETNYEQFF. CDR3 DNA sequence: TGTGCCAGCAGTTTAGTCGCACCTAGCGGGGAAACCAACTATGAGCAGTTCTTC.

The chain has TRBV11-2 and TRBJ2-3; perhaps TRBD2 as D (6 bases). CDR1 and CDR2 from the germline V gene are SGHAT and FQNNGV. Trimming took off 5 bases at V and 15 bases at J, with 18 bases between the two ends. The CDR3 spans 12 residues. As DNA, the CDR3 is TGTGCCAGCAGCCCTCCGGGAGACCGCCTCTATTTT. This encodes CASSPPGDRLYF.

A few counts support this clonotype. This chain connects TRBV6-6 to TRBJ1-6, with 7 positions matching TRBD1. Germline V gene sequence: CDR1 MNHNY, CDR2 SVGAGI (reference sequence). Trimming at V came to 2 bases and at J to 0 bases, leaving 7 bases not matched to a gene. The CDR3 has 18 amino acids. CDR3 in amino acids: CASSYTQDRSSYNSPLHF. CDR3 DNA: TGTGCCAGCAGTTACACCCAGGACAGGAGCTCCTATAATTCACCCCTCCACTTT.

The chain links TRBV20-1 to TRBJ2-7; the D is unclear. Germline-derived CDR1 and CDR2 are DFQATT and SNEGSKA (reference sequence). Between the trimmed V and J ends, which lost 0 bases and 2 bases, there was a span of 11 bases. The CDR3 is 14 amino acids. This chain's CDR3 is CSARDSGFTYEQYV. The CDR3 DNA sequence: TGCAGTGCTAGAGATTCGGGTTTTACCTACGAGCAGTACGTC.

This clonotype came up once. V usage is TRBV29-1 and J usage is TRBJ2-1; D is perhaps TRBD1 or TRBD2 (5 bases each). The ends were cut back, 4 bases at V and 0 bases at J, with 10 bases in the middle. The CDR3 contains 14 residues. Germline V lookup: CDR1 SQVTM, CDR2 ANQGSEA. CDR3 residues: CSVGPGRSYNEQFF. CDR3 bases: TGCAGCGTTGGGCCGGGGCGCTCCTACAATGAGCAGTTCTTC.

V gene TRBV20-1 combines with J gene TRBJ2-1; no definite D call. Germline loops: CDR1 DFQATT, CDR2 SNEGSKA (reference sequence). V was trimmed by 0 bases and J by 3 bases, leaving 6 bases between them. CDR3 length: 13 residues. The CDR3, as DNA: TGCAGTGCTAGAGACTGGGTCTACAATGAGCAGTTCTTC. It encodes CSARDWVYNEQFF.

This clonotype has ten or more counts. The gene calls are TRBV7-6 and TRBJ2-5; 9 nucleotides align to TRBD2. This CDR3 is 14 amino acids long. CDR1 is SGHVS, CDR2 FNYEAQ, per germline. J was trimmed by 3 bases and V by 10 bases; bases with no gene match: 9. The CDR3: CATEEAGGEETQYF. The CDR3 DNA reads TGTGCCACGGAAGAAGCGGGGGGAGAAGAGACCCAGTACTTC.

Comments on this clonotype: The junction departs from the called germline gene at one end, perhaps through a read error. This chain connects TRBV7-9 to TRBJ2-3; TRBD2 aligns across 9 bases. CDR3 length: 16 residues. CDR1 SEHNR and CDR2 FQNEAQ come from the germline V gene (reference sequence). In DNA, the CDR3 is TGTCCCAGCAGCTTAAGAGCGGGGGGCCCCACAGATACGCAGTATTTT. Its protein is CPSSLRAGGPTDTQYF. Variable domain in full (rest from reference TRBV7-9 and TRBJ2-3): DTGVSQNPRHKITKRGQNVTFRCDPISEHNRLYWYRQTLGQGPEFLTYFQNEAQLEKSRLLSDRFSAERPKGSFSTLEIQRTEQGDSAMYLCPSSLRAGGPTDTQYFGPGTRLTVL.

J is TRBJ1-1 and V is TRBV5-1, with 7 bases aligning to TRBD1. In germline, CDR1 is SGHRS, CDR2 YFSETQ. The ends lost 3 bases at V and 0 bases at J; junction bases unmatched: 8. This CDR3 contains 16 residues. The CDR3 nucleotides read TGCGCCAGCAGCTGGGAAGGGGGCGGCATGAACACTGAAGCTTTCTTT. Translation: CASSWEGGGMNTEAFF.

At least ten counts were recorded for this clonotype. V is TRBV7-8 and J is TRBJ2-3; 9 bases are a match to TRBD2. J was trimmed by 2 bases and V by 1 base; bases with no gene match: 7. The germline gives CDR1 SGHVS, CDR2 FQNEAQ. This CDR3 spans 17 amino acids. The CDR3 region has the DNA TGTGCCAGCAGCTTAGGACTAGCGGAGACATACACAGATACGCAGTATTTT. Its translation is CASSLGLAETYTDTQYF.

Worth noting for this clonotype: No conserved phenylalanine or tryptophan is present at the end of the CDR3, so a read error is the likely explanation. The DNA is left out, because the CDR3 cannot be placed on it with certainty; the CDR3 is given as TCRdb lists it. The chain combines TRBV3-1 with TRBJ2-5; the table's D call, TRBD1, was not checked against the DNA. The CDR3 comprises 12 residues, both ends counted. Germline V lookup: CDR1 LGHDT, CDR2 YNNKEL (reference sequence). CDR3 sequence: CASSQDREQAFV.

The gene calls are TRBV27 and TRBJ2-1; TRBD2 aligns across 9 bases. Losses at the gene ends were 7 bases for V and 4 bases for J; bases not matched to a gene: 8. The CDR3 sequence is 15 residues long. Germline loops: CDR1 MNHEY, CDR2 SMNVEV (reference sequence). This CDR3 reads CASTESGGRYNEQFF. CDR3 in DNA: TGTGCCAGCACGGAAAGCGGGGGGAGATACAATGAGCAGTTCTTC.

This clonotype was seen a few times. The chain employs TRBV7-2 and TRBJ2-7, with TRBD2 matching 12 bases. The CDR3 loop spans 16 amino acids. Per the germline V gene, CDR1 is SGHTA and CDR2 is FQGNSA. The trim removed 5 bases at V and 2 bases at J, leaving 7 bases unmatched. CDR3 nucleotides: TGTGCCAGCAGCGACCCTAGCGGGGGGGCGGCCTACGAGCAGTACGTC. Residues: CASSDPSGGAAYEQYV.

The rearrangement joins TRBV10-3 to TRBJ2-3, with D possibly called TRBD1 or TRBD2 (5 bases each). Per germline, CDR1 ENHRY and CDR2 SYGVKD. The length of the CDR3 is 15 residues. V was pared by 6 bases and J by 0 bases, with 13 bases between. CDR3: CAIRNRDPSTDTQYF. CDR3 nucleotide sequence: TGTGCCATCAGAAACCGGGACCCGAGCACAGATACGCAGTATTTT.

The V and J genes are TRBV19 and TRBJ1-4; D might be TRBD1 (6 bases). There are 14 residues in the CDR3. V lost 9 bases and J lost 7, with 18 bases in between. Germline V CDR1 and CDR2: LNHDA, SQIVND (reference sequence). The CDR3 loop is CASFPGHRSEKLFF. The CDR3 coding sequence is TGTGCCAGCTTTCCGGGACACCGAAGTGAAAAACTGTTTTTT.

In this sample, this clonotype turned up a few times. The rearrangement joins TRBV7-9 to TRBJ2-6, with a tentative D call TRBD1 (5 bases). CDR1 and CDR2 from the germline V gene are SEHNR and FQNEAQ (reference sequence). There are 20 residues in the CDR3. V was shortened by 4 bases and J by 1 base, with 23 bases between the two germline ends. The DNA for the CDR3 is TGTGCCAGCAGCTCCGACCGCCTGCCGACAGTCACTTCTGGGGCCAACGTCCTGACTTTC. The encoded protein is CASSSDRLPTVTSGANVLTF.

The chain recombines TRBV28 with TRBJ1-2; D perhaps matches TRBD1 (6 bases). This CDR3 comprises 18 residues. Per the germline V gene, CDR1 is MDHEN and CDR2 is SYDVKM. The ends were cut back, 5 bases at V and 3 bases at J, with 25 bases in the middle. CDR3 bases: TGTGCCAGCAGTCTTCGGACAGAATTAAAACATTGGTACTATGGCTACACCTTC. Residues: CASSLRTELKHWYYGYTF.

The chain recombines TRBV28 with TRBJ1-1, with D possibly TRBD1 on 5 matching bases. CDR1 is MDHEN, CDR2 SYDVKM, per germline. V was cut by 7 bases and J by 6 bases, with 15 bases left in between. There are 13 residues in the CDR3. CDR3 sequence reads: CASTAEGWSEAFF. For the CDR3, the DNA is TGTGCCAGCACAGCTGAGGGGTGGTCTGAAGCTTTCTTT.

This clonotype was recorded at least ten times. The chain joins TRBV7-8 to TRBJ2-1; 8 bases map to TRBD1. Trimming at V came to 3 bases and at J to 4 bases, leaving 8 bases not matched to a gene. This CDR3 spans 16 amino acids. Germline V gene data show CDR1 as SGHVS and CDR2 as FQNEAQ. CDR3 amino acids: CASSFRQGLGYNEQFF. CDR3 sequence (DNA): TGTGCCAGCAGCTTTAGACAGGGGCTAGGTTACAATGAGCAGTTCTTC.

The chain combines TRBV4-1 with TRBJ2-7; perhaps TRBD1 as D (5 bases). V was cut by 0 bases and J by 4 bases, with 10 bases left in between. Per the germline V gene, CDR1 is MGHRA and CDR2 is YSYEKL. The CDR3 loop spans 14 amino acids. The CDR3 nucleotides are TGCGCCAGCAGCCAAGAACGGCAGGGTTACGAGCAGTACTTC. Translation: CASSQERQGYEQYF.

Details on this clonotype: This clone may be a read error of a much larger clone one base away. This chain uses TRBV7-2 with TRBJ2-7; D is unclear. Germline values: CDR1 SGHTA, CDR2 FQGNSA. The CDR3 is 14 amino acids. The CDR3, as DNA: TGTGTCAGCAGCTTAGAAGCCCTTACGACGGAGCAGTACTTC. It translates to CVSSLEALTTEQYF.

A few counts support this clonotype. This chain uses TRBV19 with TRBJ2-7; TRBD2 aligns across 9 bases. The J segment lost 7 bases and the V segment lost 4 bases, leaving 11 bases of the junction unmatched. Germline V gives CDR1 LNHDA, CDR2 SQIVND (reference sequence). This CDR3 has 15 amino acids. The CDR3 is CASSTESGGFWEQYF. Written as DNA, the CDR3 is TGTGCCAGTAGTACGGAAAGCGGGGGGTTCTGGGAGCAGTACTTC.

This clonotype was counted only a few times. The genes are TRBV12-3 or TRBV12-4 and TRBJ1-1; D is ambiguous. This CDR3 is built from 13 residues. Trimming removed 6 bases at V and 6 bases at J, with 14 bases between. CDR3: CASRPEGRPEAFF. The CDR3, as DNA: TGTGCCAGCAGGCCGGAGGGCAGGCCTGAAGCTTTCTTT.

The chain has TRBV19 and TRBJ1-6; D remains ambiguous. The V gene lost 6 bases and the J gene lost 6 bases, with 12 bases spanning the gap. Germline-derived CDR1 and CDR2 are LNHDA and SQIVND (reference sequence). The CDR3 extends over 14 amino acids. The CDR3 region has the DNA TGTGCCAGTAGCCCCCGGCAGCTTAATTCACCCCTCCACTTT. This translates into CASSPRQLNSPLHF.

This clonotype occurred a few times. The J gene is TRBJ1-2, the V gene TRBV27; a possible D gene is TRBD1 (5 bases). Trimming cost V 7 bases and J 4 bases, with 22 bases left between them. The germline V gene has CDR1 MNHEY and CDR2 SMNVEV (reference sequence). The CDR3 consists of 16 residues. In nucleotides, the CDR3 is TGTGCCAGCACCACTCTCAGGGACGGCAACTTCTATGGCTACACCTTC. Residues: CASTTLRDGNFYGYTF.

This chain connects TRBV28 to TRBJ2-3, with TRBD1 identical over 7 bases. V dropped 4 bases and J dropped 1; count of bases not matched to a gene: 2. This CDR3 has 14 amino acids. Germline-derived CDR1 and CDR2 are MDHEN and SYDVKM. CDR3 in DNA: TGTGCCAGCAGTTACCAGGGGGGCACAGATACGCAGTATTTT. Residues: CASSYQGGTDTQYF.

This clonotype was seen a handful of times. The gene calls are TRBV10-3 and TRBJ2-7, with TRBD2 as a possible D gene (6 bases). Per germline, CDR1 ENHRY and CDR2 SYGVKD. Between the trimmed V and J ends, which lost 2 bases and 2 bases, there was a span of 31 bases. The CDR3 has 21 residues. The CDR3 region has the DNA TGTGCCATCAGTGAGAATTTTTCGCCTGAGGGGTTGAGTAGACTAGCCTACGAGCAGTACTTC. Translated, it gives CAISENFSPEGLSRLAYEQYF.

A few counts support this clonotype. V and J are TRBV5-5 and TRBJ1-1, with D unresolved. Trimming cost V 7 bases and J 7 bases, with 8 bases left between them. The CDR3 spans 10 residues. Germline CDR1 and CDR2: SGHKS and YYEKEE (reference sequence). CDR3 sequence (DNA): TGTGCCAGCCAGCTGGGTGAAGCTTTCTTT. The encoded protein is CASQLGEAFF.

The count of this clonotype is one. The rearrangement links TRBV15 to TRBJ2-1, with a possible D match to TRBD2 (6 bases). V shed 1 base and J shed 0 bases, with 7 bases lying between them. This CDR3 is built from 15 residues. Germline lookup yields CDR1 LNHNV and CDR2 YYDKDF (reference sequence). The CDR3 protein is CATSRGGDSYNEQFF. The DNA of the CDR3 is TGTGCCACCAGCAGAGGCGGGGACTCCTACAATGAGCAGTTCTTC.